This TCR beta chain stems from a study of human T cells and chemical hapten exposure. Study-wide context: Upper-back patch tests with 0.01% DPC were read at 6 days. Alopecia areata, totalis or universalis was found in mostly female patients.

TCRdb reprocessed the RACE reads with MiXCR, giving one entry per CDR3 protein. The sample contains tens of thousands of distinct CDR3 sequences, more than 9% of which appear only once. This clonotype was observed a handful of times. Specified time point: patch test 1, 2 weeks after DPC sensitization. Treatment reported: therapeutic diphenylcyclopropenone sensitization with weekly scalp DPC. The CDR3 is made up of 13 amino acids. CDR1 and CDR2 (germline): DFQATT, SNEGSKA (reference sequence). V was clipped by 6 bases and J by 7 bases; unmatched bases: 10. Specimen: whole blood, collected in connection with sensitization to the hapten diphenylcyclopropenone (DPC). The sequence derives from a man in his forties with alopecia areata. Some clones in this sample may be carry-over from other donors' samples. The chain recombines TRBV20-1 with TRBJ2-3; 7 bases agree with TRBD2. CDR3 nucleotides: TGCAGTGCGCTAGCGGAGGAGGTACATACGCAGTATTTT. Protein product: CSALAEEVHTQYF.